The clone carrying this TCR beta chain was picked up many times. The antigen remains undetermined. The data stem from a study of regulatory T cells in long-lasting Graves disease. In building TCR beta libraries, iRepertoire HTBI primers were used together with Arm-PCR of CDR3 regions. TCRdb reprocessed the multiplex PCR reads with MiXCR, giving one entry per CDR3 protein. The repertoire has about 200,000 distinct CDR3 sequences, approximately 19% of them found once; the top ten carry approximately 12%. Regarding time point: newly diagnosed GD, antithyroid drugs for less than 3 months. Generation of the TCR library employed RNA extracted from PBMCs. From an endocrinology department in Xi'an, China, came the patients. Findings and limits, study-wide: Newly diagnosed Graves' patients exceeded persistent ones in TCR diversity.

Trimming stripped 2 bases from V and 5 bases from J, with 9 bases between. Germline CDR1 MNHEY, CDR2 SMNVEV (reference sequence). The CDR3 extends over 13 amino acids. These data also formed part of another study, on T cells in Graves' hyperthyroidism and ophthalmopathy.

The receptor comes from a woman in her 30s with Graves disease. The source material was peripheral blood mononuclear cells (PBMCs), sampled at new diagnosis, from a patient treated with antithyroid drugs. This chain connects TRBV27 to TRBJ1-1; tentative D call: TRBD1 (5 bases). The CDR3: CASSLREGTEAFF. The CDR3, as DNA: TGTGCCAGCAGTTTAAGGGAGGGGACTGAAGCTTTCTTT.